This entry features one T cell receptor (beta chain) sequence. There is no known antigen for this receptor. No clone much larger than this one lies a single base away; base qualities are absent. The sample has other DNA sequences that encode this CDR3 too. The cohort comprised more than 550 healthy bone marrow donors. At the time of sampling, all cohort members were nominally healthy, though unrecorded immune exposures were likely present. The donor was CMV seronegative and was included in the group of a few hundred seronegative cohort members. Every donor gave a peripheral blood sample, and the peripheral blood mononuclear cells from that sample were used for TCR beta sequencing. The Qiagen DNeasy Blood Extraction Kit was used to extract genomic DNA from the blood cell samples. The data were obtained in a study of cytomegalovirus exposure and HLA in healthy donors (dated by TCRdb to the late 2010s). Regarding the complete study: According to an earlier analysis of 587 of the donors, some 180 million T cells yielded roughly 100 million unique TCR beta sequences and about 300 Gb of sequence data. Both class I and class II loci were covered by HLA typing, at four-digit resolution. A later analysis re-analyzed previously published TCR beta repertoires from approximately 670 donors and added high-resolution HLA genotyping to study TCR occurrence patterns. In an earlier analysis of 500 to 650 of the donors, high-throughput TCR beta sequencing was used to judge whether each TCR beta V gene segment behaved as functional or pseudogenic. Around 300 gigabases of sequencing data and 70 million to 100 million unique TCR sequences were included in an early release covering around 650 HLA-typed donors. The study aimed to test whether cataloging public T cell receptors could reveal signatures of past pathogen exposure. Alongside the repertoire data, information on donor age, sex, ethnicity and CMV serostatus was compiled. Among the approximately 420 genotyped donors, approximately 82% belonged to the genetic ancestry cluster associated with self-reported Caucasian donors. The later analysis used no new phenotypic data to find candidate immune exposures, relying instead on TCR beta sequences and their occurrence across donors. The T cell repertoires of under 750 subjects were profiled by immunosequencing and related to cytomegalovirus serostatus. Roughly five DR-DQ haplotypes were handled as single units for association and clustering, since linkage in the cohort was strong. The number of donors typed differed by locus, with about 620-630 for A, B, C, DRB1 and DQB1, more than 500 for DQA1, over 600 for DPA1, and roughly 450 for DPB1. A later genetic analysis took genome-wide SNP genotypes for about 55% of the roughly 700 donors and used that subset as a discovery cohort. To predict cytomegalovirus infection status, the study combined high-throughput TCR immunosequencing, statistical association of individual TCRs with disease status, and machine learning. Every discovery cohort repertoire had been produced on one sequencing platform. Across approximately 420 genotyped donors of the cohort, an average of approximately 200,000 unique TCR beta nucleotide sequences per donor were sequenced, and approximately 17% of those sequences were non-productive. Besides the first cohort of approximately 670 subjects, a separate validation cohort made up of 120 different subjects was used.

From a lookup of the germline V gene, CDR1 and CDR2 are MNHNS and SASEGT. The CDR3 covers 16 residues, taking in both the cysteine and the phenylalanine. Only the CDR3 DNA is retained, 48 bases long and in frame from the first base. The V end gives up 0 bases and the J end 1 base, leaving 1 base in the junction not matched to a gene. The library was generated by the immunoSEQ multiplex PCR assay. The multiplex PCR relied on a mix of 60 forward primers for TCR Vbeta segments and 13 reverse primers for TCR Jbeta segments. A multiplex PCR assay on genomic DNA amplified the CDR3 region of rearranged TCR beta genes. The amplified TCR beta libraries were sequenced on the Illumina HiSeq System as 87-base-pair reads. The authors' pipeline ran thus. A later analysis tallied 75 million to 85 million unique TCR beta chains across the 666 repertoires, and some 10 million of those chains were shared by two or more donors. A nearest-neighbor algorithm error-corrected the raw reads and collapsed the reads into unique sequences, merging closely related sequences to remove PCR and sequencing errors. To assign V, D and J gene segments, CDR3 sequences were aligned to IMGT reference sequences. Each retained sequence needed at least a six-nucleotide match to both a V gene segment and a J gene segment. A rearrangement counted as productive if the CDR3 had no stop codons and remained in frame with V and J, and every other rearrangement counted as non-productive. CDR3 was defined according to IMGT convention as the region running from the second conserved V-encoded cysteine to the conserved J-encoded phenylalanine. The earlier analysis of a few hundred of the donors excluded any sequence lacking an unambiguous match to a single V gene segment. In an earlier analysis of around 600 of the donors, V segments were called functional above 56.7% productive rearrangements and were called segregating when the between-donor standard deviation exceeded 5%. A statistical classification framework was built for diagnosing cytomegalovirus status from the catalog of TCR beta chain sequences. A later analysis assigned V and J genes by comparing TCR nucleotide sequences with IMGT/GENE-DB human TR gene sequences. Using the TCRdist pipeline, a later analysis assigned CDR3 sequences along with most-parsimonious VDJ recombination scenarios. In a later analysis, each TCR beta chain was defined by its CDR3 amino acid sequence together with its V-gene family, and reads lacking a unique V-gene family were excluded. In a later analysis, fewer than 600 highly shared, low-generation-probability nucleotide sequences were removed to address suspected cross-contamination and a sequencing artifact. A later analysis calculated a clonal expansion index for each public chain from normalized within-repertoire ranks of inferred template counts. Generation probabilities in a later analysis came from a VDJ recombination model fitted to out-of-frame rearrangements, and those results were checked against IGoR. In a later analysis, hypergeometric tests were used to score TCR-TCR, TCR-HLA and TCR-CMV co-occurrence, with a repertoire-size bias correction applied to TCR pairs. In a later analysis, false discovery rates were estimated by permuting HLA or CMV assignments 20 times. A later analysis grouped co-occurring TCRs with DBSCAN, adding TCRdist sequence similarity when clustering within HLA-allele-positive subsets. Repertoires with fewer than 30,000 or more than 120,000 public chains, plus five repertoires with anomalous nucleotide sharing, were excluded from co-occurrence clustering. Sourced from immuneACCESS, this table was stored by TCRdb with only in-frame sequences that have V and J called. A share of the clones is absent; for the studies checked, an unresolved V gene accounts for under half, and the remainder has no known explanation. V, J and clone size derive from that table, while D and trimming were established from the DNA sequence. This sample gives over 75,000 clones in total; more than 75% of them show up just once. The ten largest clones represent about 0.69% of the sample.

Broad study findings and their caveats: Because the 87-base-pair reads could not distinguish some IMGT-functional V segments, including TRBV6-2 and TRBV6-3, those segments were excluded. A total of about 180 TCR beta chains were listed by the study as associated with cytomegalovirus. In a later analysis, most CMV-associated TCR beta chains were found to appear HLA-restricted, with HLA associations seemingly driven largely by CMV exposure. A cluster of highly shared sequence variants was judged likely to be a technical artifact of the sequencing pipeline. Cytomegalovirus status was reported to be diagnosed by the classifier with high specificity and sensitivity in both the original and validation cohorts. The only immune exposure information available for the cohort was CMV serostatus. According to a later analysis, TCR association rates differed among HLA loci, with DRB1 alleles showing the most associated TCRs and HLA-C alleles showing the fewest. Roughly uniform sequencing depth across donors was assumed in presence/absence analyses, although this assumption may not hold. A further reported finding was that TCR beta sequences accurately predicted the HLA-A and HLA-B alleles for most subjects in the first cohort. Correlated functional status among segregating V segments might reflect linkage disequilibrium, but an unknown experimental factor could not be ruled out. When HLA alleles, especially DR and DQ, strongly co-occurred, attributing TCR associations to individual alleles was difficult. A later analysis reported that several top co-occurrence clusters appeared linked to parvovirus B19, influenza, CMV and Epstein-Barr virus. In an earlier analysis of fewer than 700 of the donors, most TCR beta V segments appeared in productive rearrangements about 87% or about 30% of the time, broadly matching IMGT annotations. In a later analysis, HLA-associated TCR beta chains showed more clonal expansion and lower generation probabilities than non-associated chains that were equally common. In a later analysis, about 16,000 TCR beta sequences were associated with specific HLA alleles at a false discovery rate of 0.05. Because HLA typing was missing for some donors at each locus, association tests included only the typed subset. Compared with the 666-donor mean, donors in an Asian-associated ancestry cluster had fewer N-insertions in productive TCRs, according to a later genetic analysis. An association between a missense DCLRE1C variant and V-gene and J-gene trimming of TCR beta chains was found in a later genetic analysis and replicated in an independent cohort. This cohort had only TCR beta chains sequenced, and the lack of alpha or paired-chain data limited which features could be detected. The authors suggested that the approach could potentially be extended to other disease states and immunological phenotypes. Most TCR sequences were observed very rarely across donors, whereas some public TCRs were present in many individuals. In vitro tests confirmed that a few of the cytomegalovirus-associated TCR beta chains recognize cytomegalovirus antigens. Because counts were too low, roughly 18 rarely observed V segments, including chromosome 9 orphons, were left out of the earlier analysis of 587 of the donors.

The sequencing sample was made of PBMCs. The source of this sequence is a woman in her fifties or sixties in good health and CMV-seronegative. The chain was built from TRBV6-1 and TRBJ2-3; 10 bases in the middle match TRBD2. The DNA is as follows: TGTGCCAGCAGTGAAGCGCTAGCGGGGGGCACAGATACGCAGTATTTT. The translation is CASSEALAGGTDTQYF.